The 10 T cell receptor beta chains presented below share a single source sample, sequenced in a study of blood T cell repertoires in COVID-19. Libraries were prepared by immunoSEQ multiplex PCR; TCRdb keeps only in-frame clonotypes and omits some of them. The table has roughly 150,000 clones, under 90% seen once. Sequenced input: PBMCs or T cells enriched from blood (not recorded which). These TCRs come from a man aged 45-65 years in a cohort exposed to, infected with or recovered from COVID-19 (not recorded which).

The CDR3 region is CASSLTGVEQYF. CDR3 sequence (DNA): TGTGCCAGCAGCTTAACAGGGGTCGAGCAGTACTTC. The rearrangement joins TRBV7-2 to TRBJ2-7; TRBD1 matches 7 bases. The CDR3 has 12 residues. Unmatched junction bases numbered 1, after V lost 2 bases and J lost 6 bases. In germline, CDR1 is SGHTA, CDR2 FQGNSA.

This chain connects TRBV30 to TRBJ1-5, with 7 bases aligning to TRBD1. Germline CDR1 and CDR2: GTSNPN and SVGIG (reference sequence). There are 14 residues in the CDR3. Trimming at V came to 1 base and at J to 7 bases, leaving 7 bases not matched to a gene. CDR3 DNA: TGTGCCTGGAGTGGAGGGGGCGAGGGGCAGCCCCAGCATTTT. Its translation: CAWSGGGEGQPQHF.

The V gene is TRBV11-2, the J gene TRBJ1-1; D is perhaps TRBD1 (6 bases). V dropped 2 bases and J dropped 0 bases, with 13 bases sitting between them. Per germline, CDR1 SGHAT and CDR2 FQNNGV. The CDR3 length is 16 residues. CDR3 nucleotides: TGTGCCAGCAGCTTACAAGCGGGACAAGTGAACACTGAAGCTTTCTTT. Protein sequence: CASSLQAGQVNTEAFF.

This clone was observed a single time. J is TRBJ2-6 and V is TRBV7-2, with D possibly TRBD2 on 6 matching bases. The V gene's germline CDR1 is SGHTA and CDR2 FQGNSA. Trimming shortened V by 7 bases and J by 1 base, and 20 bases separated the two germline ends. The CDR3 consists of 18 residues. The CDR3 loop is CASKHRDGEASGANVLTF. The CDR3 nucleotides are TGTGCCAGCAAACACCGGGACGGGGAGGCGTCTGGGGCCAACGTCCTGACTTTC.

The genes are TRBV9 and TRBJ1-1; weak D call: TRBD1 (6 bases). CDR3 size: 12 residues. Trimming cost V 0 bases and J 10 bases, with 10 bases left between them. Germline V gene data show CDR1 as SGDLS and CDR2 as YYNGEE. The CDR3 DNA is TGTGCCAGCAGCGTAGCTGGGGGGGCAGCTTTCTTT. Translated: CASSVAGGAAFF.

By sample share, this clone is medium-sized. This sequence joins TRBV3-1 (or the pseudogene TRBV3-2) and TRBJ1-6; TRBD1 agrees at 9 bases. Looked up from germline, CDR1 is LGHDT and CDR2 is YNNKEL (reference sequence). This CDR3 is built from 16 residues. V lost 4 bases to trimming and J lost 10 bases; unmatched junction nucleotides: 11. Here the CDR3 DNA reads TGTGCCAGCAGCCCTTTATCGGGACAGGGCGGATCACCCCTCCACTTT. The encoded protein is CASSPLSGQGGSPLHF.

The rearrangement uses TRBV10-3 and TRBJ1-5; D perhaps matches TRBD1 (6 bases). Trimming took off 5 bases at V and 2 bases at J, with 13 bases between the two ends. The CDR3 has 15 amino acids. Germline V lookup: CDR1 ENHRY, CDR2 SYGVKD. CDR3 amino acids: CAISFGSGGNQPQHF. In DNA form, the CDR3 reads TGTGCCATCAGTTTCGGGTCAGGGGGCAATCAGCCCCAGCATTTT.

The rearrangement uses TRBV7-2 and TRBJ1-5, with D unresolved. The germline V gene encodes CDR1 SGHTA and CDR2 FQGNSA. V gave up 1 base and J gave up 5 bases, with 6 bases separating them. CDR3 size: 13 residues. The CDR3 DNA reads TGTGCCAGCAGCTTAGGTATTGATCAGCCCCAGCATTTT. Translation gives CASSLGIDQPQHF.

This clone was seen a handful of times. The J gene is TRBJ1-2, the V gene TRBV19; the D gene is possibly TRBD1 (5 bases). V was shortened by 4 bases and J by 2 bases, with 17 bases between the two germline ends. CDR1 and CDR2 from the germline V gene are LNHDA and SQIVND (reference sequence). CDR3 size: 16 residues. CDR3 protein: CASSKRQSNLNYGYTF. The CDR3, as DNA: TGTGCCAGTAGTAAACGACAGAGCAACTTAAACTATGGCTACACCTTC.

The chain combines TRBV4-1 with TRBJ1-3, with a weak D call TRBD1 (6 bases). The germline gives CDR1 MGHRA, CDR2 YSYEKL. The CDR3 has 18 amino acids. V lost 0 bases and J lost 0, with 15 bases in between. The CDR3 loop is CASSQDMAGAVSGNTIYF. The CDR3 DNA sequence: TGCGCCAGCAGCCAAGATATGGCAGGGGCCGTCTCTGGAAACACCATATATTTT.